This T cell receptor (beta chain) was documented in a study of blood T cell repertoires in COVID-19 (dated by TCRdb to about 2020). In the study overall: Collaborator samples came from the United States, Italy and Spain and covered acute and convalescent phases of COVID-19. The repertoires were made available in a free public database intended to serve as a resource for research on the immune response to SARS-CoV-2. HLA class I and class II types, where available, came from metadata supplied by the sample provider rather than from assay-based typing. Sample metadata almost always included a de-identified subject ID, COVID-19 status, age in years and sex. The dataset comprised deeply sampled blood TCRbeta repertoires from subjects exposed to, actively infected with, or recovered from COVID-19. The material from the prospective study consisted of cDNA or gDNA derived from T cells, B-cell-depleted T cells, or PBMCs. The samples were drawn from the first 160 participants of the ongoing ImmuneRACE study and from some 1,300 subjects provided by 6 global collaborators.

TCRbeta CDR3 regions were amplified from genomic DNA using the immunoSEQ Assay, a bias-controlled multiplex PCR. Turning to the authors' computational methods: The number of nucleated cells in each sample was estimated from the amplification of reference gene primers within the assay. To quantify the absolute abundance of each unique TCRbeta CDR3 rearrangement, sequence reads were collapsed and filtered. For each sample, productive Simpson clonality was calculated as the square root of Simpson's diversity index across productive rearrangements. The immuneACCESS repertoire file appears here via TCRdb, limited to in-frame rearrangements. These files lack a portion of the clones; in checked studies, under half of the deficit traces to unresolved V genes, and the cause of the others is not known. V, J and clone size are those of that table, while D and trimming were read from the DNA. This sample gives around 400,000 clones in total; approximately 90% of them show up just once. Approximately 1.5% of the sample is taken by the ten largest.

What the study reported, not specific to this receptor: The amount of clinical and demographic metadata varied by source and participant and was provided uncurated.

Relative to germline, V is 3 bases shorter and J is 0 bases shorter, with 15 bases between their ends. The CDR3 sequence holds 17 residues, the cysteine and phenylalanine included. CDR3 DNA is the only sequence kept; it has 51 bases, read in frame from the first base. CDR1 and CDR2, per the germline V gene (reference sequence), are MNHEY and SMNVEV. In the prospective study, participants were roughly 18 to 100 years old, resided in under 30 geographic areas of the United States, and were enrolled through a virtual design. To assign participants to cohorts, the prospective study relied on clinical history that participants themselves reported in a screening survey and a study questionnaire. A participant counted as exposed if, within 2 weeks of entering the study, that participant had been in contact with someone who had a PCR-confirmed or clinician-diagnosed COVID-19 case. Each participant in the prospective study had whole blood, serum and a nasopharyngeal or oropharyngeal swab collected by mobile phlebotomists. Additional blood draws and questionnaires over an approximately 2-month period could optionally be provided by prospective study participants. Before DNA extraction, blood samples from the prospective study were shipped at room temperature or frozen.

In regard to this clone: What antigen it recognizes has not been identified. Per-base qualities were not stored, and no clone one base away is much larger.

This receptor chain uses TRBV27 and TRBJ2-1; the D segment could be TRBD2, given 7 matching bases. This receptor was taken from a woman younger than 35 who had been exposed to COVID-19. The sequencing sample was made of PBMCs or T cells enriched from blood (not recorded which). At the DNA level, the sequence is TGTGCCAGCAGTTTCCTCAAGGGGGGGAGCTCCTACAATGAGCAGTTCTTC. Its amino acids are CASSFLKGGSSYNEQFF.